Presented here are 31 T cell receptor beta chains from one specimen sequenced in a study of shared clonotypes between healthy human individuals. Assay used: immunoSEQ multiplex PCR; TCRdb lists only in-frame clones, some missing. The sample shows approximately 1,000,000 clones, around 82% of them seen only once. The sequencing sample was made of memory CD4+ T cells from PBMCs. Documented subset: CD45RA-negative fraction. Every receptor here comes from a man aged 18-30 years in good health. Some clones in this sample may be carry-over from other donors' samples.

The gene calls are TRBV10-3 and TRBJ1-1; weak D call: TRBD1 (5 bases). There are 12 residues in the CDR3. The V gene lost 6 bases and the J gene lost 7 bases, with 12 bases spanning the gap. The germline V gene has CDR1 ENHRY and CDR2 SYGVKD. The CDR3 bases are TGTGCCATCAGCGGGGGTCCGGGTGAAGCTTTCTTT. As protein: CAISGGPGEAFF.

This chain connects TRBV9 to TRBJ1-5; 7 bases line up with TRBD1. The CDR3 runs to 15 residues. The trim removed 0 bases at V and 8 bases at J, leaving 8 bases unmatched. The germline V gene encodes CDR1 SGDLS and CDR2 YYNGEE. This CDR3 is CASSVEGRGSEPQHF. In nucleotides, the CDR3 is TGTGCCAGCAGCGTAGAGGGCAGGGGGTCGGAGCCCCAGCATTTT.

The rearrangement links TRBV11-1 to TRBJ2-3; no firm D call. CDR1 is SGHAT, CDR2 FQDESV, per germline (reference sequence). The length of the CDR3 is 14 residues. Trimming left V 5 bases short and J 2 bases short, with 11 bases between. CDR3 protein: CASSRLQLTDTQYF. The DNA of the CDR3 is TGTGCCAGCAGCCGCCTCCAACTCACAGATACGCAGTATTTT.

The chain has TRBV28 and TRBJ1-4, with 7 bases lining up with TRBD1. The J segment lost 7 bases and the V segment lost 5 bases, leaving 10 bases of the junction unmatched. CDR1 and CDR2 from the germline V gene are MDHEN and SYDVKM. The CDR3 is 15 residues long. The CDR3 DNA reads TGTGCCAGCAGTAACACAAAGGGGGCGCGTGAAAAACTGTTTTTT. Translating it yields CASSNTKGAREKLFF.

This rearrangement joins TRBV5-1 to TRBJ2-2; TRBD1 might be the D (6 bases). Trimming took 0 bases from V and 7 from J, leaving 13 bases between them. Germline V gene data show CDR1 as SGHRS and CDR2 as YFSETQ. The CDR3 has 15 residues. The chain's CDR3 is CASSLEGQGFGELFF. For the CDR3, the DNA is TGCGCCAGCAGCTTGGAGGGACAAGGTTTCGGGGAGCTGTTTTTT.

This chain connects TRBV10-1 to TRBJ2-7; 8 bases align to TRBD1. The germline V gene has CDR1 WNHNN and CDR2 SYGVQD (reference sequence). V lost 4 bases and J lost 0; bases outside the gene matches: 2. This CDR3 is built from 14 residues. CDR3: CASSAGQGSYEQYF. The CDR3 region has the DNA TGCGCCAGCAGTGCCGGACAGGGCTCCTACGAGCAGTACTTC.

The chain uses TRBV6-5 and TRBJ2-7; 7 nucleotides agree with TRBD1. The CDR3 covers 14 residues. CDR1 and CDR2 from the germline V gene are MNHEY and SVGAGI. Losses at the gene ends were 6 bases for V and 0 bases for J; bases not matched to a gene: 5. CDR3 in amino acids: CASRQRDSSYEQYF. The CDR3 DNA reads as TGTGCCAGCAGGCAAAGGGACAGCTCCTACGAGCAGTACTTC.

This chain connects TRBV2 to TRBJ1-4; 10 bases are a match to TRBD1. The junction had 5 bases not matched to a gene; V was cut back by 7 bases and J by 6 bases. CDR3 length equals 14 residues. From germline, CDR1 is SNHLY and CDR2 FYNNEI. The CDR3 here is CASKRDRGDEKLFF. Here the CDR3 DNA reads TGTGCCAGCAAGCGGGACAGGGGCGATGAAAAACTGTTTTTT.

V gene TRBV13 combines with J gene TRBJ2-7; D remains unclear. The CDR3 is 14 amino acids. The V gene's germline CDR1 is PRHDT and CDR2 FYEKMQ (reference sequence). Trimming took off 5 bases at V and 1 base at J, with 12 bases between the two ends. DNA for the CDR3: TGTGCCAGCAGCCCCCTGACGGGTTCCTACGAGCAGTACTTC. Protein sequence: CASSPLTGSYEQYF.

This chain connects TRBV5-1 to TRBJ2-1; D gene unclear. With 0 bases removed from V and 8 bases from J, the gap between germline ends came to 21 bases. CDR1 is SGHRS, CDR2 YFSETQ, per germline. The CDR3 is made up of 17 amino acids. Here the CDR3 reads CASSLALGSLVRDEQFF. CDR3 nucleotide sequence: TGCGCCAGCAGCTTGGCCCTCGGGTCGCTAGTTCGCGATGAGCAGTTCTTC.

This clone was recorded only once. This rearrangement joins TRBV7-8 to TRBJ2-1, with a tentative D call TRBD2 (6 bases). The germline V gene has CDR1 SGHVS and CDR2 FQNEAQ. Trimming shortened V by 3 bases and J by 4 bases, and 13 bases separated the two germline ends. The CDR3 has 15 residues. The CDR3 here is CASSLAPGEYNEQFF. DNA for the CDR3: TGTGCCAGCAGCTTGGCACCGGGAGAATACAATGAGCAGTTCTTC.

This clone came up a few times. V gene TRBV30 combines with J gene TRBJ2-5; possible D gene TRBD1, 6 bases. Deletions cut 5 bases from V and 5 bases from J, with 15 bases between. Germline values: CDR1 GTSNPN, CDR2 SVGIG (reference sequence). The CDR3 has 13 amino acids. CDR3 region: CAWGAGAVETQYF. As DNA, the CDR3 is TGTGCCTGGGGTGCAGGGGCTGTGGAGACCCAGTACTTC.

This chain connects TRBV7-2 to TRBJ2-2; 7 bases line up with TRBD2. This CDR3 comprises 16 residues. The germline CDR1 and CDR2 sequences are SGHTA and FQGNSA. With V trimmed by 1 base and J by 5 bases, 7 bases remained unmatched. The CDR3 DNA reads TGTGCCAGCAGCTTAGATTCCGGGAGGAGGACCGGGGAGCTGTTTTTT. This translates into CASSLDSGRRTGELFF.

The chain links TRBV19 to TRBJ2-7, with 8 bases aligning to TRBD1. Germline V gene data show CDR1 as LNHDA and CDR2 as SQIVND (reference sequence). V shed 5 bases, J shed 0 bases, and the junction held 6 bases outside the gene matches. This CDR3 spans 15 amino acids. The CDR3 here is CASSFRTGSSYEQYF. The CDR3 bases are TGTGCCAGTAGTTTCCGGACAGGGAGCTCCTACGAGCAGTACTTC.

The J gene is TRBJ2-5, the V gene TRBV15; 7 bases are a match to TRBD2. V gave up 0 bases and J gave up 1 base; unmatched junction bases: 14. The CDR3 has 19 residues. CDR1 is LNHNV, CDR2 YYDKDF, per germline (reference sequence). The CDR3 DNA is TGTGCCACCAGCAGAGATACCCTCCTTCTAGCGGACCTCCAAGAGACCCAGTACTTC. It encodes CATSRDTLLLADLQETQYF.

In this sample, this clone turned up once. V and J are TRBV6-1 and TRBJ2-3, with D tentatively TRBD1 (5 bases). V was clipped by 6 bases and J by 7 bases, with 14 bases between them. The CDR3 is 13 residues long. CDR1 and CDR2 (germline): MNHNS, SASEGT. The CDR3 DNA reads as TGTGCCAGCAGCATGAAGTCAGGGAATACGCAGTATTTT. As protein: CASSMKSGNTQYF.

The gene calls are TRBV5-4 and TRBJ2-6, with a possible D match to TRBD2 (5 bases). Trimming stripped 4 bases from V and 1 base from J, with 6 bases between. Germline assignment: CDR1 SGHNT and CDR2 YYREEE (reference sequence). This CDR3 contains 14 residues. The CDR3 sequence: CASSRESGANVLTF. The CDR3 region has the DNA TGTGCCAGCAGCCGGGAATCTGGGGCCAACGTCCTGACTTTC. Together with reference TRBV5-4 and TRBJ2-6, the CDR3 gives the full variable domain: ETGVTQSPTHLIKTRGQQVTLRCSSQSGHNTVSWYQQALGQGPQFIFQYYREEENGRGNFPPRFSGLQFPNYSSELNVNALELDDSALYLCASSRESGANVLTFGAGSRLTVL.

This sequence joins TRBV11-2 and TRBJ2-1; D call uncertain. Germline CDR1 reads SGHAT; CDR2 reads FQNNGV. The CDR3 runs to 15 residues. Trimming pared 3 bases from V and 0 bases from J, leaving 9 bases between. The CDR3: CASSFMRSSYNEQFF. DNA for the CDR3: TGTGCCAGCAGCTTTATGAGAAGCTCCTACAATGAGCAGTTCTTC.

The J gene is TRBJ2-7, the V gene TRBV7-2; no reliable D call. Germline-derived CDR1 and CDR2 are SGHTA and FQGNSA. This CDR3 has 14 amino acids. V lost 1 base to trimming and J lost 1 base, with 8 bases between them. The chain's CDR3 is CASSLEVESYEQYF. The CDR3 coding sequence is TGTGCCAGCAGCTTAGAGGTTGAATCCTACGAGCAGTACTTC.

V usage is TRBV2 and J usage is TRBJ2-5; TRBD1 agrees at 9 bases. The CDR3 runs to 17 residues. With 3 bases clipped from V and 3 bases from J, the junction kept 11 bases outside the gene matches. The germline V gene has CDR1 SNHLY and CDR2 FYNNEI. The CDR3 DNA reads TGTGCCAGCAGTGATCTCGACTACCGGGACAGGGAAGAGACCCAGTACTTC. Encoded protein: CASSDLDYRDREETQYF.

The CDR3 sequence is CASSGSRGETQYF. The CDR3, as DNA: TGTGCCAGCAGTGGGTCTCGGGGTGAGACCCAGTACTTC. The chain carries TRBV6-6 and TRBJ2-5, with D perhaps TRBD2 (5 bases). V was shortened by 5 bases and J by 5 bases, with 12 bases between the two germline ends. The CDR3 totals 13 residues. Germline V gives CDR1 MNHNY, CDR2 SVGAGI (reference sequence).

This clone was recorded once. The chain combines TRBV30 with TRBJ2-1, with D maybe TRBD2 (6 bases). Germline CDR1 is GTSNPN and CDR2 is SVGIG (reference sequence). The CDR3 has 14 amino acids. V lost 0 bases and J lost 4, with 10 bases in between. The CDR3, as DNA: TGTGCCTGGAGTGTAATTAGCGGATACAATGAGCAGTTCTTC. Translated: CAWSVISGYNEQFF.

A single count supports this clone. The CDR3 is CASTGDTEAFF. The CDR3 nucleotides read TGTGCCAGCACCGGGGACACTGAAGCTTTCTTT. The rearrangement uses TRBV6-5 and TRBJ1-1, with D hard to call. Trimming stripped 7 bases from V and 3 bases from J, with 6 bases between. CDR1 MNHEY and CDR2 SVGAGI come from the germline V gene. The CDR3 length is 11 residues.

This clone was seen just once. The chain employs TRBV18 and TRBJ2-5, with 8 bases identical to TRBD2. The CDR3 sequence is 14 residues long. Per germline, CDR1 KGHSH and CDR2 LQKENI. The J segment lost 4 bases and the V segment lost 3 bases, leaving 4 bases of the junction unmatched. The CDR3 here is CASSPGGRPETQYF. The CDR3, as DNA: TGTGCCAGCTCACCGGGCGGGAGGCCAGAGACCCAGTACTTC. The whole variable domain, filled in from reference TRBV18 and TRBJ2-5, reads NAGVMQNPRHLVRRRGQEARLRCSPMKGHSHVYWYRQLPEEGLKFMVYLQKENIIDESGMPKERFSAEFPKEGPSILRIQQVVRGDSAAYFCASSPGGRPETQYFGPGTRLLVL.

The chain couples TRBV12-5 to TRBJ2-7; 9 bases match TRBD1. This CDR3 has 13 amino acids. Losses at the gene ends were 1 base for V and 7 bases for J; bases not matched to a gene: 2. Germline V gene data show CDR1 as LGHNT and CDR2 as FRNRAP. CDR3 amino acids: CASGLGDREEQYF. CDR3 nucleotide sequence: TGTGCTAGTGGTTTGGGGGACAGGGAGGAGCAGTACTTC.

This clone appeared once. V usage is TRBV10-3 and J usage is TRBJ2-7, with a weak D call TRBD1 (7 bases). The ends were cut back, 2 bases at V and 6 bases at J, with 14 bases in the middle. This CDR3 contains 14 residues. Germline lookup yields CDR1 ENHRY and CDR2 SYGVKD. CDR3 protein: CAISEVAGGGEQYF. The DNA of the CDR3 is TGTGCCATCAGTGAGGTAGCAGGGGGAGGCGAGCAGTACTTC.

In the case of this clone: This same CDR3 is encoded by further DNA sequences in the sample. The chain couples TRBV28 to TRBJ2-6; D gene ambiguous. This CDR3 is 14 amino acids long. Germline V gene data show CDR1 as MDHEN and CDR2 as SYDVKM. With 1 base removed from V and 4 bases from J, the gap between germline ends came to 5 bases. CDR3 sequence (DNA): TGTGCCAGCAGTTTATTGACAGGGGCCAACGTCCTGACTTTC. It specifies CASSLLTGANVLTF.

The V gene is TRBV6-1, the J gene TRBJ1-4; 8 bases map to TRBD1. The CDR3 runs to 15 residues. Germline values: CDR1 MNHNS, CDR2 SASEGT. Trimming took 5 bases from V and 7 from J; bases not matched to a gene: 9. The CDR3, as DNA: TGTGCCAGCAGTCCCGACAGGGGAGGACTTGAAAAACTGTTTTTT. It is translated as CASSPDRGGLEKLFF.

The chain combines TRBV11-2 with TRBJ2-1; tentative D call: TRBD1 (6 bases). V lost 1 base and J 8 bases, leaving 18 bases between the germline ends. The length of the CDR3 is 16 residues. Per the germline V gene, CDR1 is SGHAT and CDR2 is FQNNGV. The CDR3 DNA reads as TGTGCCAGCAGCTTAGCAGGGGCTGGAGAGTCGGATGAGCAGTTCTTC. Translation: CASSLAGAGESDEQFF.

The V gene is TRBV6-5, the J gene TRBJ2-7, with D maybe TRBD1 (5 bases). The CDR3 covers 14 residues. The germline gives CDR1 MNHEY, CDR2 SVGAGI. The ends were cut back, 2 bases at V and 3 bases at J, with 11 bases in the middle. The CDR3, as DNA: TGTGCCAGCAGTTACATACTCAGGGACTACGAGCAGTACTTC. Translating it yields CASSYILRDYEQYF.

A few counts support this clone. The V and J genes are TRBV10-3 and TRBJ2-3, with 8 positions matching TRBD1. The CDR3 spans 14 residues. V was pared by 4 bases and J by 2 bases, with 2 bases of the junction left unmatched. Germline V gene data show CDR1 as ENHRY and CDR2 as SYGVKD. The CDR3 spells CAISGQGITDTQYF. The CDR3, as DNA: TGTGCCATCAGTGGACAGGGGATCACAGATACGCAGTATTTT.